This entry is about one TCR beta chain. The read comes to an end 3 residues before the CDR3 does, leaving the germline J gene to fill in the end. The method was immunoSEQ multiplex PCR; TCRdb's version includes in-frame clones alone and lacks a portion of them. Recorded here are around 40,000 clones; the top ten clones represent 6.4%. CDR3 length: 13 amino acids. CDR1 and CDR2 from the germline V gene are DFQATT and SNEGSKA (reference sequence). V lost 6 bases and J 6 bases, leaving 17 bases between the germline ends. This entry is derived from a study of T cells in women clearing cervical HPV infection.

Sequenced: blood buffy coat. The chain joins TRBV20-1 to TRBJ1-2; D not certain. This receptor was obtained from a woman between 18 and 75 years old with a cervical HPV16 infection that either progressed to CIN3+ or cleared (not recorded which). The part of the CDR3 DNA that was read is TGCAGTGCAAGCGCGGGGTTTGCCGATGGC. This encodes CSASAGFADG. The whole CDR3 reads CSASAGFADGYTF.